This is a list of T cell receptor beta chains from one sample in a study of T-cell reconstitution after alpha-beta-depleted transplantation in children. TCRdb re-derived calls from the PCR reads in MiXCR, one entry per CDR3 protein. The table records more than 400,000 distinct CDR3 sequences, roughly 10% of them present only once. Here the sequenced sample was PBMCs, mostly from graft donor cells, taken 180 days after TCRalphabeta/CD19-depleted stem cell transplant. These receptors came from a female patient between 2 and 15 years old who had a stem cell transplant for aplastic anemia, so the T cells may come from the graft donor. Both conserved end residues are part of each CDR3. A D gene is named only where the DNA matches it firmly. The size field is filled for only some rows; it gives once, few, many or a size class.

J | D | V | size | length | DNA | CDR3
TRBJ2-2 | . | TRBV9 | few | 13 | TGTGCCAGCAATGTGGGCATCTCCGGGGAGCTGTTTTTT | CASNVGISGELFF
TRBJ2-2 | . | TRBV5-1 | . | 13 | TGCGCCAGCAGCTACCTTTGGGGCCGGGAGCTGTTTTTT | CASSYLWGRELFF
TRBJ2-2 | . | TRBV9 | few | 15 | TGTGCCAGCAGCGTAGAGACGGAGAACACCGGGGAGCTGTTTTTT | CASSVETENTGELFF
TRBJ2-7 | . | TRBV28 | few | 15 | TGTGCCAGCAGCAGTCCAGGAGGGGGCCCCTACGAGCAGTACTTC | CASSSPGGGPYEQYF
TRBJ2-5 | TRBD1 | TRBV28 | few | 15 | TGTGCCAGCACCCAATCAACAGGGGGGAGAGAGACCCAGTACTTC | CASTQSTGGRETQYF
TRBJ2-7 | . | TRBV18 | many | 13 | TGTGCCAGCTCACCAGGACAGGGAGGGGAGCAGTACTTC | CASSPGQGGEQYF
TRBJ1-1 | . | TRBV11-1 | few | 18 | TGTGCCAGCAGCCCCGGCCCAAGGGCAATCACGGTGAACACTGAAGCTTTCTTT | CASSPGPRAITVNTEAFF
TRBJ2-1 | TRBD2 | TRBV7-6 | once | 20 | TGTGCCAGCAGCTTTAGTGTAAGAGCGGGAGTAAGCAGCTCCTACAATGAGCAGTTCTTC | CASSFSVRAGVSSSYNEQFF
TRBJ1-5 | . | TRBV12-3/TRBV12-4 | few | 17 | TGTGCCAGCACCTCAATCGGCTTCGGGCCTCGAGGGCAGCCCCAGCATTTT | CASTSIGFGPRGQPQHF
TRBJ2-3 | . | TRBV27 | . | 13 | TGTGCCAGCAGTTTGGCCGGTGGGAGTACGCAGTATTTT | CASSLAGGSTQYF
TRBJ2-7 | . | TRBV28 | few | 13 | TGTGCCAGCAGTTCTACAGGTCCATACGAGCAGTACTTC | CASSSTGPYEQYF
TRBJ1-6 | . | TRBV4-3 | few | 17 | TGCGCCAGCAGCCAAGATTATAGGCGCTCCTGGCAATCACCCCTCCACTTT | CASSQDYRRSWQSPLHF
TRBJ2-3 | . | TRBV27 | . | 14 | TGTGCCAGCAGTTTCAGTGTCGGCACAGATACGCAGTATTTT | CASSFSVGTDTQYF
TRBJ2-5 | TRBD1 | TRBV12-3/TRBV12-4 | few | 14 | TGTGCCAGCAGTCGCAGGGGGCGGCAAGAGACCCAGTACTTC | CASSRRGRQETQYF
TRBJ2-1 | . | TRBV11-2 | few | 14 | TGTGCCAGCAGCTTAGGGGGTCAGTTCAATGAGCAGTTCTTC | CASSLGGQFNEQFF
TRBJ2-3 | TRBD2 | TRBV5-4 | . | 16 | TGTGCCAGCAGCCCAAGGACTAGCGGGAGAGCTGGGACGCAGTATTTT | CASSPRTSGRAGTQYF
TRBJ2-7 | TRBD2 | TRBV12-3/TRBV12-4 | few | 15 | TGTGCCAGCACCGCCGGACTAGGCCACTCCTACGAGCAGTACTTC | CASTAGLGHSYEQYF
TRBJ2-1 | . | TRBV18 | . | 15 | TGTGCCAGCAACGGGGGTGTCAGCAACTACAATGAGCAGTTCTTC | CASNGGVSNYNEQFF
TRBJ2-2 | . | TRBV9 | few | 14 | TGTGCCAGCAGCGTCAATACGGGCACCGGGGAGCTGTTTTTT | CASSVNTGTGELFF